The clone carrying this TCR delta chain was counted only a few times. TCRdb repeated clone calling on the reads with CATT. The sample consists of 9,500 to 13,000 delta-chain clones, approximately 3.5% of them appearing once. The CDR3 contains 22 residues. Germline lookup yields CDR1 GEAIGNYY and CDR2 EKD. This sample was included in a study of gamma-delta chains in newborns, infants, children. Study at large: Innate gammadelta T cells reportedly expand polyclonally right after birth, driven by microbial exposure, per the title.

The sequenced sample consisted of blood. The V gene call is TRDV2, and the J gene call is absent; the D call of TRDD3 is as the table states it, not checked on the DNA. The clonotype was recovered from a child who was a newborn, infant or young child, either healthy, febrile or measles-vaccinated (not recorded which). The CDR3: CACDTAAVSSDVYTGGRYGYTF. Here the CDR3 DNA reads TGTGCCTGTGACACCGCAGCCGTGTCGTCGGACGTGTATACTGGGGGGAGATATGGCTACACCTTC.